These 7 T cell receptor beta chains were sequenced from one sample in a study of OX40 agonist ivuxolimab in advanced cancers. Library generation was performed with the immunoSEQ multiplex PCR assay. In TCRdb, the immuneACCESS table is reduced to in-frame sequences with V and J assigned. These tables do not hold every clone; where another copy was compared, an unresolved V gene accounts for under half, and the others remain unexplained. This sample has 15,000 to 20,000 clones in its table, and around 79% of those were observed once. The top ten hold roughly 34% of the sample. This specimen was CD4+ or CD8+ T cells sorted from blood, taken in a trial of the OX40 agonist ivuxolimab. The source of these receptors is an adult with an advanced solid tumor such as melanoma, head and neck, liver or kidney cancer.

V and J are TRBV19 and TRBJ2-3, with 10 positions matching TRBD2. Germline values: CDR1 LNHDA, CDR2 SQIVND (reference sequence). This CDR3 has 16 amino acids. Trimming at V came to 5 bases and at J to 1 base, leaving 6 bases not matched to a gene. The CDR3 sequence: CASSLLAGEGTDTQYF. Written as DNA, the CDR3 is TGTGCCAGTAGTCTTCTAGCGGGGGAGGGCACAGATACGCAGTATTTT.

In its sample, this clone was seen a few times. The chain joins TRBV4-2 to TRBJ1-2; D remains unclear. Germline V CDR1 and CDR2: LGHNA, YNFKEQ. This CDR3 region has 16 residues. Trimming left V 0 bases short and J 5 bases short, with 16 bases between. CDR3 nucleotides: TGTGCCAGCAGCCAAGATCCGGACTCTGGGAGGTATGGCTACACCTTC. Its protein product is CASSQDPDSGRYGYTF.

V usage is TRBV6-5 and J usage is TRBJ1-1; D gene uncertain. The ends were cut back, 8 bases at V and 4 bases at J, with 14 bases in the middle. Looked up from germline, CDR1 is MNHEY and CDR2 is SVGAGI. The CDR3 length is 13 residues. The DNA for the CDR3 is TGTGCCAGCGTTGAAGTGCCCGGCACTGAAGCTTTCTTT. This encodes CASVEVPGTEAFF.

This clone was seen a single time. Its ends do not fully match the called genes, so a read error is possible. The chain is built from TRBV5-1 and TRBJ2-7, with unresolved D. The CDR3 sequence is 12 residues long. Germline CDR1 SGHRS, CDR2 YFSETQ. The CDR3 reads CASSLAGPEPHF. The CDR3 coding sequence is TGCGCCAGCAGCTTGGCCGGACCGGAGCCTCACTTC.

The chain recombines TRBV27 with TRBJ2-1; D gene uncertain. The length of the CDR3 is 13 residues. V lost 5 bases and J 7 bases, leaving 12 bases between the germline ends. In germline, CDR1 is MNHEY, CDR2 SMNVEV (reference sequence). DNA of the CDR3: TGTGCCAGCAGTAATCCGTCTGGGAATGAGCAGTTCTTC. It codes for CASSNPSGNEQFF.

The chain joins TRBV25-1 to TRBJ2-7; a possible D gene is TRBD2 (6 bases). Trimming removed 4 bases at V and 1 base at J, with 14 bases between. The CDR3 runs to 15 residues. CDR1 and CDR2 from the germline V gene are MGHDK and SYGVNS. CDR3 region: CASSGSRRGSYEQYF. The CDR3, as DNA: TGTGCCAGCAGTGGATCTAGGCGGGGATCCTACGAGCAGTACTTC.

V and J are TRBV27 and TRBJ2-5, with D uncertain. The DNA matches TRBJ2-7 better at its end, which makes the J call doubtful. The CDR3 runs 13 residues. Germline V gene sequence: CDR1 MNHEY, CDR2 SMNVEV (reference sequence). The CDR3 coding sequence is TGTGCCAGCAGTTTGATAGGGCCCTACGAGCAGTACTTC. Translated: CASSLIGPYEQYF.